This T cell receptor (beta chain) comes out of a study of CD8 T cells in ankylosing spondylitis. Overall study results and limits: Some motif variants were previously reported in reactive arthritis synovial fluid and blood. One TCR beta motif, made up of under ten highly homologous variants, appeared characteristic of ankylosing spondylitis blood.

Molecular-barcoded quantitative 5'-RACE produced these TCR beta libraries. TCRdb recomputed calls from the 5' RACE reads with MiXCR, one row per CDR3 protein. The sample records about 240,000 distinct CDR3 sequences, 8% to 9.5% being singletons. Only a few counts were recorded for this clonotype. Its target is not known. Germline CDR1 reads KGHSH; CDR2 reads LQKENI. This CDR3 is 15 amino acids long. V lost 3 bases and J 0 bases, leaving 10 bases between the germline ends. The receptor's source is a male donor with ankylosing spondylitis or in good health (not recorded which). V and J are TRBV18 and TRBJ2-3; D is unclear. Source material: blood, either unsorted or a sorted T cell fraction (not recorded which). The CDR3 DNA sequence: TGTGCCAGCTCACCGACGGCCTCTAGCACAGATACGCAGTATTTT. Translated, it gives CASSPTASSTDTQYF.